One sample yielded the 12 T cell receptor beta chains listed below, sequenced in a study of blood T cell repertoires in COVID-19. Clones were sequenced by immunoSEQ multiplex PCR, and TCRdb holds only the in-frame ones, with some missing. The data show over 250,000 clones, over 75% seen once. Sequenced input: peripheral blood. The receptors originated from a woman in her 70s with COVID-19, enrolled during active disease.

This clone was detected only a few times. The chain combines TRBV3-1 (or the pseudogene TRBV3-2) with TRBJ2-3; 7 bases align to TRBD2. CDR3 length: 17 amino acids. Germline V gene sequence: CDR1 LGHDT, CDR2 YNNKEL (reference sequence). V lost 0 bases to trimming and J lost 0 bases; unmatched junction nucleotides: 6. In DNA, the CDR3 is TGTGCCAGCAGCCAAGAGGTGGGCGGGAGAAGCACAGATACGCAGTATTTT. It codes for CASSQEVGGRSTDTQYF.

The CDR3 sequence: CASSPSPNRNTEAFF. CDR3 nucleotides: TGTGCCAGCAGCCCATCCCCGAACAGGAACACTGAAGCTTTCTTT. V and J are TRBV5-5 and TRBJ1-1; D unclear. Germline loops: CDR1 SGHKS, CDR2 YYEKEE (reference sequence). The CDR3 runs to 15 residues. The ends were cut back, 4 bases at V and 1 base at J, with 14 bases in the middle.

The chain carries TRBV15 and TRBJ1-2; D is unresolved. The V gene lost 1 base and the J gene lost 2 bases, with 14 bases spanning the gap. The CDR3 is 16 amino acids. Looked up from germline, CDR1 is LNHNV and CDR2 is YYDKDF (reference sequence). CDR3 protein: CATSRGEVLWNYGYTF. The CDR3 nucleotides read TGTGCCACCAGCAGAGGGGAGGTTTTATGGAACTATGGCTACACCTTC.

The rearrangement links TRBV28 to TRBJ1-3; D is unresolved. V was pared by 1 base and J by 8 bases, with 12 bases between. The CDR3 runs 14 residues. Per the germline V gene, CDR1 is MDHEN and CDR2 is SYDVKM. The CDR3: CASSLSGFKDTIYF. The CDR3 DNA is TGTGCCAGCAGTTTATCCGGGTTTAAGGACACCATATATTTT.

The chain carries TRBV18 and TRBJ2-1; D uncertain. Trimming removed 3 bases from V and 8 bases from J, with 11 bases in between. CDR3 length: 13 amino acids. Germline V gene lookup returns CDR1 KGHSH and CDR2 LQKENI. CDR3 sequence: CASSPTELHEQFF. Written as DNA, the CDR3 is TGTGCCAGCTCACCCACAGAGTTGCATGAGCAGTTCTTC.

The chain links TRBV7-2 to TRBJ2-3, with D perhaps matching TRBD2 (5 bases). Germline CDR1 is SGHTA and CDR2 is FQGNSA. V lost 3 bases and J lost 7, with 14 bases in between. This CDR3 has 14 amino acids. CDR3 nucleotides: TGTGCCAGCAGCTTGCGTGCTAGCACGAATACGCAGTATTTT. Its translation: CASSLRASTNTQYF.

This chain uses TRBV4-1 with TRBJ2-7, with 9 bases fitting TRBD2. The CDR3 loop spans 16 amino acids. Germline V gives CDR1 MGHRA, CDR2 YSYEKL. V gave up 0 bases and J gave up 4 bases; unmatched junction bases: 7. The CDR3 loop is CASSQDVGGRGYEQYF. As DNA, the CDR3 is TGCGCCAGCAGCCAAGACGTGGGCGGGAGGGGTTACGAGCAGTACTTC.

This rearrangement joins TRBV28 to TRBJ1-6; 7 bases line up with TRBD1. V gave up 6 bases and J gave up 7 bases; unmatched junction bases: 9. The CDR3 loop spans 15 amino acids. The germline V gene has CDR1 MDHEN and CDR2 SYDVKM. CDR3 sequence reads: CASRLPGTANSPLHF. In DNA, the CDR3 is TGTGCCAGCAGGTTACCCGGGACAGCGAATTCACCCCTCCACTTT.

The chain uses TRBV4-3 and TRBJ2-7; TRBD1 might be the D (5 bases). Germline V gene data show CDR1 as LGHNA and CDR2 as YSLEER. This CDR3 is built from 15 residues. The V end lost 0 bases, the J end lost 4 bases, and 13 bases lay between the germline ends. CDR3 sequence: CASSQESRVEYEQYF. CDR3 coding DNA: TGCGCCAGCAGCCAAGAAAGCAGGGTCGAATACGAGCAGTACTTC.

The V call is TRBV5-1, the J call TRBJ2-3; TRBD2 agrees at 8 bases. The CDR3 covers 15 residues. V shed 4 bases and J 1 base; nucleotides not matched to a gene: 5. From germline, CDR1 is SGHRS and CDR2 YFSETQ. The CDR3 is CASSPTSARTDTQYF. CDR3 in DNA: TGCGCCAGCAGCCCGACTAGCGCTCGCACAGATACGCAGTATTTT.

The CDR3 protein is CASSATGKGNQPQHF. The CDR3 nucleotides read TGTGCCAGTAGTGCAACAGGGAAAGGCAATCAGCCCCAGCATTTT. The chain links TRBV19 to TRBJ1-5, with D possibly being TRBD1 (6 bases). The CDR3 extends over 15 amino acids. Germline CDR1 reads LNHDA; CDR2 reads SQIVND (reference sequence). V lost 5 bases and J 2 bases, leaving 13 bases between the germline ends.

The chain carries TRBV24-1 and TRBJ2-1; TRBD2 agrees at 9 bases. The CDR3 is made up of 16 amino acids. J was trimmed by 2 bases and V by 3 bases; bases with no gene match: 4. The germline V gene has CDR1 KGHDR and CDR2 SFDVKD. The CDR3 protein is CATSDQSGRTYNEQFF. As DNA, the CDR3 is TGTGCCACCAGTGATCAGAGCGGGAGGACCTACAATGAGCAGTTCTTC.